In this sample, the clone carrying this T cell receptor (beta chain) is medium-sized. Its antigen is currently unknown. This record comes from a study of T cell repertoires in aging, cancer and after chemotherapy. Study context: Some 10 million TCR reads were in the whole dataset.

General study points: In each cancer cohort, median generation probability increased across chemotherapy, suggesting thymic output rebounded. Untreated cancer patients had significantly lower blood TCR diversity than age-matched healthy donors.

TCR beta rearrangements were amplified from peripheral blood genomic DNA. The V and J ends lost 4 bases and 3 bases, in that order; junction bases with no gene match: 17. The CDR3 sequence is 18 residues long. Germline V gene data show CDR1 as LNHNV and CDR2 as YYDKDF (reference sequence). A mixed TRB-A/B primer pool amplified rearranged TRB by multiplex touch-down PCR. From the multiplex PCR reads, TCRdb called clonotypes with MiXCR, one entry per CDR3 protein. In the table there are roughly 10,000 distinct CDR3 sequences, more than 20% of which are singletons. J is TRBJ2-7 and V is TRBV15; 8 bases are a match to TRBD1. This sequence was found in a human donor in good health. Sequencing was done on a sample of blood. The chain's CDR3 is CATSILKPGQASYYEQYF. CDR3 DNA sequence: TGTGCCACCAGCATACTAAAACCGGGACAGGCTTCTTACTACGAGCAGTACTTC. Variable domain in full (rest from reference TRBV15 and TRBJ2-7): DAMVIQNPRYQVTQFGKPVTLSCSQTLNHNVMYWYQQKSSQAPKLLFHYYDKDFNNEADTPDNFQSRRPNTSFCFLDIRSPGLGDTAMYLCATSILKPGQASYYEQYFGPGTRLTVT.